Each of the 11 T cell receptor beta chains below was sequenced from the same sample in a study of metastatic and nonmetastatic thyroid tumors. The entire patient cohort was treatment-naive prior to thyroid surgery. TCRdb called clones again from the PCR reads with MiXCR. Of fewer than 35,000 clones listed, approximately 16% are singletons. The sequencing sample was made of blood. The receptors shown here come from a male donor with papillary thyroid cancer or a benign thyroid nodule (not recorded which). Some clones in this sample may be carry-over from other donors' samples.

This clone was recorded at least ten times. The chain joins TRBV27 to TRBJ2-7; either TRBD1 or TRBD2 may fit D (6 bases each). V was trimmed by 10 bases and J by 5 bases, leaving 18 bases between them. CDR3 length: 13 amino acids. The germline V gene has CDR1 MNHEY and CDR2 SMNVEV (reference sequence). The CDR3 reads CATTLDGGNEQYF. The CDR3 DNA reads as TGTGCCACCACTCTCGACGGGGGCAACGAGCAGTACTTC.

This clone has a count of ten or more. The CDR3 here is CASSTGRDTGELFF. The CDR3 region has the DNA TGTGCCAGTAGTACCGGTCGGGACACCGGGGAGCTGTTTTTT. V and J are TRBV19 and TRBJ2-2; unclear D gene. The CDR3 consists of 14 residues. Germline V gives CDR1 LNHDA, CDR2 SQIVND (reference sequence). Trimming took 4 bases from V and 3 from J, leaving 9 bases between them.

A remark on this clone: The junction shows a germline mismatch at one end, possibly a read error. This chain links TRBV6-1 with TRBJ2-6; 8 nucleotides agree with TRBD1. The CDR3 has 16 amino acids. Germline V gene sequence: CDR1 MNHNS, CDR2 SASEGT. The CDR3 coding sequence is TGCGCCAGCAGTGACCAGGGGGCGTCTGGGGCCAACGTCCTGACTTTC. It specifies CASSDQGASGANVLTF.

This clone has ten or more counts. The chain combines TRBV4-3 with TRBJ1-6; 10 bases are shared with TRBD1. The CDR3 has 15 residues. The trim removed 0 bases at V and 9 bases at J, leaving 2 bases unmatched. CDR1 is LGHNA and CDR2 is YSLEER in the germline V gene. This chain's CDR3 is CASSQERTGGSPLHF. In DNA form, the CDR3 reads TGCGCCAGCAGCCAAGAGAGGACAGGGGGTTCACCCCTCCACTTT.

At least ten counts were recorded for this clone. The chain carries TRBV11-2 and TRBJ2-7, with 9 bases aligning to TRBD1. Germline values: CDR1 SGHAT, CDR2 FQNNGV. This CDR3 is 14 amino acids long. V shed 6 bases and J 4 bases; nucleotides not matched to a gene: 7. CDR3 nucleotides: TGTGCCAGCAGTCTAACCGGGACAGGGTACGAGCAGTACTTC. Translating gives CASSLTGTGYEQYF.

At least ten counts were recorded for this clone. The chain joins TRBV19 to TRBJ2-5, with TRBD1 identical over 7 bases. The germline V gene has CDR1 LNHDA and CDR2 SQIVND (reference sequence). V was pared by 2 bases and J by 5 bases, with 5 bases of the junction left unmatched. The CDR3 consists of 14 residues. The CDR3 is CASSINRGAETQYF. The CDR3 coding sequence is TGTGCCAGTAGTATAAACAGGGGTGCTGAGACCCAGTACTTC.

There are many counts of this clone. The CDR3 DNA reads TGTGCCAGCAGCTTAGCTAATCTGGCTCAGGAGTATTCACCCCTCCACTTT. It specifies CASSLANLAQEYSPLHF. V is TRBV7-8 and J is TRBJ1-6; D is ambiguous. The V and J ends lost 0 bases and 8 bases respectively, with 17 bases between them. CDR3 length equals 17 residues. Per the germline V gene, CDR1 is SGHVS and CDR2 is FQNEAQ.

This rearrangement joins TRBV5-1 to TRBJ1-6, with D tentatively TRBD1 (5 bases). The CDR3 is 16 amino acids. The germline V gene has CDR1 SGHRS and CDR2 YFSETQ. V was cut by 2 bases and J by 7 bases, with 16 bases left in between. The CDR3 protein is CASSLVTGTNNSPLHF. As DNA, the CDR3 is TGCGCCAGCAGCTTAGTTACGGGGACCAACAATTCACCCCTCCACTTT.

This clone has ten or more counts. CDR3 in DNA: TGTGCCTGGAGGACAGGGGGCGTCTTAAATGAAAAACTGTTTTTT. Translated, it gives CAWRTGGVLNEKLFF. The chain is built from TRBV30 and TRBJ1-4, with 10 bases fitting TRBD1. The CDR3 contains 15 residues. Per germline, CDR1 GTSNPN and CDR2 SVGIG (reference sequence). V lost 3 bases and J lost 5; bases outside the gene matches: 6.

This clone showed up many times. The V gene is TRBV4-2, the J gene TRBJ2-3; 9 nucleotides align to TRBD2. The germline gives CDR1 LGHNA, CDR2 YNFKEQ. The CDR3 has 17 residues. V lost 4 bases, J lost 0 bases, and 8 bases stayed unmatched. DNA of the CDR3: TGTGCCAGCAGCCCCTTGAGCACTAGCGGGAGCACAGATACGCAGTATTTT. Its translation: CASSPLSTSGSTDTQYF.

CDR3 loop: CASSLGGTNEKLFF. DNA of the CDR3: TGTGCCAGCAGCTTGGGCGGCACTAATGAAAAACTGTTTTTT. The rearrangement links TRBV11-2 to TRBJ1-4; D is uncertain. Trimming pared 3 bases from V and 2 bases from J, leaving 7 bases between. The length of the CDR3 is 14 residues. Germline CDR1 is SGHAT and CDR2 is FQNNGV. Using reference TRBV11-2 and TRBJ1-4 for the parts outside the CDR3, the full variable domain is EAGVAQSPRYKIIEKRQSVAFWCNPISGHATLYWYQQILGQGPKLLIQFQNNGVVDDSQLPKDRFSAERLKGVDSTLKIQPAKLEDSAVYLCASSLGGTNEKLFFGSGTQLSVL.